The clone carrying this T cell receptor beta chain was picked up a small number of times. Its specificity is not known. Read sequence stops 3 residues before the CDR3 end, and the germline J gene provides the missing end. These data belong to a study of T cell clonality in common variable immunodeficiency. Broader study findings: Shared TCRbeta clones were fewer between CVID subjects than controls. Common variable immunodeficiency TCR beta sequences reportedly had fewer deletions and N-nucleotide insertions. T cell subpopulation sequencing would be needed to explain CVID clonality.

Clones were sequenced by immunoSEQ multiplex PCR, and TCRdb holds only the in-frame ones, with some missing. The specimen has tens of thousands of clones, none found just once. CDR3 length: 12 residues. CDR1 is KGHSH, CDR2 LQKENI, per germline. Blood samples were heparinized, about 4.5 to 9 ml per donor. Sample: peripheral blood mononuclear cells. The TCR originated in a person between 18 and 69 years old in good health. The chain employs TRBV18 and TRBJ1-2, with D uncertain. The chain's CDR3 is CASSPVPYDYTF. The part of the CDR3 DNA that was read is TGTGCCAGCTCACCAGTACCCTACGAC.